This TCR beta chain is drawn from a study of a mutant IDH1 vaccine in newly diagnosed glioma. Study at large: Patients were started on vaccination 4-6 weeks after radiotherapy alone, or with temozolomide cycles. Mean patient age was around 40 years; 62.5% were male and about 40% female.

Trimming removed 2 bases from V and 5 bases from J, with 18 bases in between. There are 16 residues in the CDR3. CDR1 and CDR2 from the germline V gene are SGHTA and FQGNSA. General study points: Pseudoprogression apparently tracked independently of changes in top peripheral T cell clonotypes.

Time point in this sample: week 5, during vaccination. With topical imiquimod, each dose of the vaccine consisted of 300 ug of mutant IDH1 20-mer peptide. New IDH1-mutant, ATRX-lost WHO grade 3 or 4 astrocytomas occurred in donors. Of note for this clone: Its matching antigen is unknown.

Some clones are missing from TCRdb's copy, which holds only in-frame ones; the method was immunoSEQ multiplex PCR. Counted here are about 26,000 clones, 65% to 80% occurring once; the ten biggest clones make up 7.2%. V gene TRBV7-2 combines with J gene TRBJ2-5, with D maybe TRBD2 (6 bases). The starting material was PBMCs, obtained from a glioma patient whose treatment included an IDH1 peptide vaccine. The receptor was isolated from a man between 40 and 49 years old with glioma. Some clones in this sample may be carry-over from other donors' samples. In DNA form, the CDR3 reads TGTGCCAGCAGCTTACTGAGGCGGGGCCTTCGGGAGACCCAGTACTTC. Translation gives CASSLLRRGLRETQYF.